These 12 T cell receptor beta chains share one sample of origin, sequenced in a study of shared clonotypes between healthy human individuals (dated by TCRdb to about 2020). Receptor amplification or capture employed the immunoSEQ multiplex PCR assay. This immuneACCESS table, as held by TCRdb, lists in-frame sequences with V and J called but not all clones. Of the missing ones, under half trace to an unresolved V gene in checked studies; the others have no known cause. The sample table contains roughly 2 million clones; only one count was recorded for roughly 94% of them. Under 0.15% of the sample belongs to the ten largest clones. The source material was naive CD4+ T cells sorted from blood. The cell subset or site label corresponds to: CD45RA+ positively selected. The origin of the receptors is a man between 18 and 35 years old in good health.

CDR3 nucleotides: TGTGCCAGTAGTATCCAGGGGGCGCGGGGTCAGCCCCAGCATTTT. Its translation: CASSIQGARGQPQHF. The chain recombines TRBV19 with TRBJ1-5; 8 bases map to TRBD1. V lost 3 bases to trimming and J lost 6 bases; unmatched junction nucleotides: 7. CDR1 is LNHDA and CDR2 is SQIVND in the germline V gene (reference sequence). The CDR3 totals 15 residues.

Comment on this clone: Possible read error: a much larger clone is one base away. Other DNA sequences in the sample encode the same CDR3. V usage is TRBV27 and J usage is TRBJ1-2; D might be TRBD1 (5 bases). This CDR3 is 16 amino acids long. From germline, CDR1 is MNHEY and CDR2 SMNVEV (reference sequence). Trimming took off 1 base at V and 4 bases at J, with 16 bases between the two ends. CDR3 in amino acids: CASSLYVGVPGYGYTF. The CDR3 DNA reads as TGTGCCAGCAGTTTATATGTAGGGGTCCCGGGCTATGGCTACACCTTC.

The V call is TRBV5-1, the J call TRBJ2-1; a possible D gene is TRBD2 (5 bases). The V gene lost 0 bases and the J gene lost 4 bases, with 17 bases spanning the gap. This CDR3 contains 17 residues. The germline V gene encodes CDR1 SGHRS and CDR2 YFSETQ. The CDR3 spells CASSLAGPLGVYNEQFF. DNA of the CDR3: TGCGCCAGCAGCTTGGCTGGGCCATTGGGAGTATACAATGAGCAGTTCTTC.

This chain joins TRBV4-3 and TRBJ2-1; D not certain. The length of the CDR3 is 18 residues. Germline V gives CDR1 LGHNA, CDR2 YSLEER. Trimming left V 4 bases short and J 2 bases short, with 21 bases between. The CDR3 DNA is TGCGCCAGCAGCCCGTTTATAACGGGCTTCTCAACCTACAATGAGCAGTTCTTC. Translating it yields CASSPFITGFSTYNEQFF.

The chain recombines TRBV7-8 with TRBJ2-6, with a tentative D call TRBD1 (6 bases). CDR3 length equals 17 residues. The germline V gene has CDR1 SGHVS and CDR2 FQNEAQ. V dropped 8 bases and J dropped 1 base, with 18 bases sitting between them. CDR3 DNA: TGTGCCAGCGGTATACAGGGTTATGTGTCTGGGGCCAACGTCCTGACTTTC. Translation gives CASGIQGYVSGANVLTF. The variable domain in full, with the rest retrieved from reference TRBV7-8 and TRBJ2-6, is GAGVSQSPRYKVAKRGQDVALRCDPISGHVSLFWYQQALGQGPEFLTYFQNEAQLDKSGLPSDRFFAERPEGSVSTLKIQRTQQEDSAVYLCASGIQGYVSGANVLTFGAGSRLTVL.

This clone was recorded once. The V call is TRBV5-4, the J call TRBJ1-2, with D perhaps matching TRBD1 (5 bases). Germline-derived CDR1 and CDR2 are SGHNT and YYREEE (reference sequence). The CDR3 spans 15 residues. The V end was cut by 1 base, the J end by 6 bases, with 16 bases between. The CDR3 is CASSLTGSLKDGYTF. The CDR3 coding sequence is TGTGCCAGCAGCTTGACAGGCTCCCTGAAGGATGGCTACACCTTC. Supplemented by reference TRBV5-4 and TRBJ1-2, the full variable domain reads ETGVTQSPTHLIKTRGQQVTLRCSSQSGHNTVSWYQQALGQGPQFIFQYYREEENGRGNFPPRFSGLQFPNYSSELNVNALELDDSALYLCASSLTGSLKDGYTFGSGTRLTVV.

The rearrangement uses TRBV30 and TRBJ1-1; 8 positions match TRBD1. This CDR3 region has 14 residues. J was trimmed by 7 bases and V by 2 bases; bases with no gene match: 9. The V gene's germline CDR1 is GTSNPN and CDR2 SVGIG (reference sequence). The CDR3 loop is CAWSKRTGSIEAFF. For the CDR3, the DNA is TGTGCCTGGAGTAAGAGGACAGGGAGTATTGAAGCTTTCTTT. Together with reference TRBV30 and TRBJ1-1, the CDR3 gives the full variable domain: SQTIHQWPATLVQPVGSPLSLECTVEGTSNPNLYWYRQAAGRGLQLLFYSVGIGQISSEVPQNLSASRPQDRQFILSSKKLLLSDSGFYLCAWSKRTGSIEAFFGQGTRLTVV.

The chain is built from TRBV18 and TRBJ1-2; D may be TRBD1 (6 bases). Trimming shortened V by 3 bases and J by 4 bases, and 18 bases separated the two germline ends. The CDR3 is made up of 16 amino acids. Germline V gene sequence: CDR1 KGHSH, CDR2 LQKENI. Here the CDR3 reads CASSPGQTYLGYGYTF. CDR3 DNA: TGTGCCAGCTCACCTGGACAGACCTATCTCGGCTATGGCTACACCTTC.

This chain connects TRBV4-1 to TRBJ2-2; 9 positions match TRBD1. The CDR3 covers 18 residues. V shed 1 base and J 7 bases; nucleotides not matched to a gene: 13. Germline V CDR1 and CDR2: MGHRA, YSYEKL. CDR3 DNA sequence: TGCGCCAGCAGCCAAGGGGGACAGGGCCGCTTGGTGATCGGGGAGCTGTTTTTT. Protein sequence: CASSQGGQGRLVIGELFF.

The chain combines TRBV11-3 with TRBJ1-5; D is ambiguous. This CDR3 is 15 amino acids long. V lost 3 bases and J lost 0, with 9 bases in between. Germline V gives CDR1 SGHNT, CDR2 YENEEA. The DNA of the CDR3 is TGTGCCAGCAGCTTTCCCGAGCATAGCAATCAGCCCCAGCATTTT. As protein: CASSFPEHSNQPQHF.

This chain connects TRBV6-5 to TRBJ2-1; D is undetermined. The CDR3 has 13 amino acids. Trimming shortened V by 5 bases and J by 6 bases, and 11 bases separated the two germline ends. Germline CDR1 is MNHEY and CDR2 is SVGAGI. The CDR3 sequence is CASSPHSSNEQFF. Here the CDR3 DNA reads TGTGCCAGCAGTCCGCATTCCAGCAATGAGCAGTTCTTC.

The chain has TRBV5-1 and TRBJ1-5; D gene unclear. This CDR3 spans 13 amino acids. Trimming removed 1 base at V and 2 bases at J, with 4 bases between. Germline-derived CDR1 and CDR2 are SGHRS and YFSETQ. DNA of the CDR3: TGCGCCAGCAGCTTGATAGGCAATCAGCCCCAGCATTTT. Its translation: CASSLIGNQPQHF.